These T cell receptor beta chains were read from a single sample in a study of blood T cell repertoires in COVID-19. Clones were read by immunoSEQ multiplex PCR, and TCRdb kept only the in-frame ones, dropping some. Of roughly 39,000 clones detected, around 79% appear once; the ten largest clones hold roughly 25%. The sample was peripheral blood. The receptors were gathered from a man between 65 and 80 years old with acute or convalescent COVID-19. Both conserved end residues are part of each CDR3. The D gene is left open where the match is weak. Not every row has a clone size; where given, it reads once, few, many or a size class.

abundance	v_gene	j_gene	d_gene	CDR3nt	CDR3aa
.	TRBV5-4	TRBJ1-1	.	TGTGCCAGCAGGTTAAGGCATTCGGGAGTATCTGGAGCTTTCTTT	CASRLRHSGVSGAFF
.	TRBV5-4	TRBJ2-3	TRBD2	TGTGCCAGCAGCTTGGGACTAGCGGGGAGCACAGATACGCAGTATTTT	CASSLGLAGSTDTQYF
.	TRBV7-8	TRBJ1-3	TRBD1	TGTGCCAGCGGACAGGGGGTCCTCTCTGGAAACACCATATATTTT	CASGQGVLSGNTIYF
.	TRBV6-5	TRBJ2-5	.	TGTGCCAGCAGTTACTCTGGGCAGGGCAGCCAAGAGACCCAGTACTTC	CASSYSGQGSQETQYF
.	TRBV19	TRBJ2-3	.	TGTGCCAGTAGTAACCGTGCCCAGCGAGATACGCAGTATTTT	CASSNRAQRDTQYF
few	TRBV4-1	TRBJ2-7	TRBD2	TGCGCCAGCAGCCAAGCCGGGGGGGACGAGCAGTACTTC	CASSQAGGDEQYF
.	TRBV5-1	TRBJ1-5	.	TGCGCCAGCAGCTTGGACGGGACTCGGAATCAGCCCCAGCATTTT	CASSLDGTRNQPQHF
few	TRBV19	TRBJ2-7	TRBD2	TGTGCCAGTACCCCATCGGGGGGGGGCGAGCAGTACTTC	CASTPSGGGEQYF
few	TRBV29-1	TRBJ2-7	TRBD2	TGCAGCGTTGTGGCTAGCGGGAGGGTTGGGGACGAGCAGTACTTC	CSVVASGRVGDEQYF
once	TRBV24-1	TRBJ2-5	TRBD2	TGTGCCACCAGTCCTTCCGGGACTAGTTTGGAGACCCAGTACTTC	CATSPSGTSLETQYF
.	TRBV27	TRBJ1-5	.	TGTGCCAGCAGTTTAGTGGGGGGAGCCAATCAGCCCCAGCATTTT	CASSLVGGANQPQHF
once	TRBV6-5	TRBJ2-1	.	TGTGCCAGCAGTTACACAACTATTAGCTCCTACAATGAGCAGTTCTTC	CASSYTTISSYNEQFF
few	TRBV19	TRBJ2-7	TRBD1	TGTGCCAGTCGGGACAGCGCCGGCCCCTACGAGCAGTACTTC	CASRDSAGPYEQYF
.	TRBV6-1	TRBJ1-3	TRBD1	TGTGCCAGCAGTGAAGGGGACAGCCACTCTGGAAACACCATATATTTT	CASSEGDSHSGNTIYF
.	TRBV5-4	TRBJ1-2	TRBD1	TGTGCCAGCAGCTTGGCCGGGACAGGGGGCGTCAGTTCTGGCTACACCTTC	CASSLAGTGGVSSGYTF
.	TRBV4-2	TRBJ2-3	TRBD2	TGTGCCAGCAGCCAAGGGACTAGTTGGGCAGATACGCAGTATTTT	CASSQGTSWADTQYF